This T cell receptor beta chain was profiled in a study of cytotoxic CD8 clonotypes in ibrutinib-treated CLL. Study findings and constraints: Relative to age-matched healthy donors, clonality at baseline was higher, and it tracked circulating CD8+ T-cell counts.

The CDR3 extends over 16 amino acids. The germline V and J ends were trimmed by 5 bases and 3 bases, with 16 bases remaining between them. Germline lookup yields CDR1 SEHNR and CDR2 FQNEAQ (reference sequence). Data came from immunoSEQ multiplex PCR; TCRdb stores just in-frame clones and leaves some out. The sample includes about 250,000 clones, less than 75% of them seen just once. About this clone: Its antigen is unidentified.

This TCR was recovered from a human donor with chronic lymphocytic leukemia. Here the sequenced sample was PBMCs, taken after 24 months of ibrutinib treatment. The rearrangement links TRBV7-9 to TRBJ2-2; maybe TRBD1 (5 bases). The DNA of the CDR3 is TGTGCCAGCAGCCCCAGCCAGGACATACACACCGGGGAGCTGTTTTTT. Its translation is CASSPSQDIHTGELFF.